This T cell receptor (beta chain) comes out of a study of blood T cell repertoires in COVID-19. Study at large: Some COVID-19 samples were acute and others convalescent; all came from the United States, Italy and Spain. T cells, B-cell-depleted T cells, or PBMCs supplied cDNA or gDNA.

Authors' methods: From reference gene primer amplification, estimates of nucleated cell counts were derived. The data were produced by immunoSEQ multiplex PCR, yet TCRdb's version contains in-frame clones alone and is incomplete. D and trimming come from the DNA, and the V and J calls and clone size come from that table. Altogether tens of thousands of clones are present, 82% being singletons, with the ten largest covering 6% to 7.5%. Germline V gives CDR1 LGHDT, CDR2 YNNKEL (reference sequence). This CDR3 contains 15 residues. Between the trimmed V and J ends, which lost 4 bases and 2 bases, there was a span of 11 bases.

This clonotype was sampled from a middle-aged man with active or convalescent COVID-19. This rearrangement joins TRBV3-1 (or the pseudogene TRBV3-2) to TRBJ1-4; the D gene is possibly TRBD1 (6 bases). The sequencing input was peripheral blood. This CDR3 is CASSPWGGTNEKLFF. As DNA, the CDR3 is TGTGCCAGCAGCCCGTGGGGGGGCACTAATGAAAAACTGTTTTTT.